Here is one T cell receptor (beta chain) with its context. What it binds is unknown. The sample is drawn from a study of OX40 agonist ivuxolimab in advanced cancers. Background on the study: Previous treatment with anti-PD-1, anti-PD-L1 or anti-CTLA-4 therapy was allowed; 35% to 50% had received some.

Overall study results and limits: Some patients without response likewise showed low normalized clonal expansion. Clonal expansion by week 6 occurred in CD4+ and CD8+ blood T cells (at 0.1 to 3.0 mg/kg).

Data came from immunoSEQ multiplex PCR; TCRdb stores just in-frame clones and leaves some out. The table has some 80,000 clones, 70% to 90% seen once; the top ten hold more than 0.3%. The TCR originated in an adult with an advanced solid tumor such as melanoma, head and neck, liver or kidney cancer. Sample: CD4+ or CD8+ T cells sorted from blood, taken in a trial of the OX40 agonist ivuxolimab.

CDR3 loop: CASSLVEGLDYGYTF. CDR3 in DNA: TGTGCCAGCAGCTTAGTGGAGGGCCTGGACTATGGCTACACCTTC. The rearrangement joins TRBV7-9 to TRBJ1-2, with unresolved D. V was trimmed by 1 base and J by 3 bases, leaving 12 bases between them. Germline-derived CDR1 and CDR2 are SEHNR and FQNEAQ (reference sequence). The CDR3 has 15 residues. Using reference TRBV7-9 and TRBJ1-2 for the parts outside the CDR3, the full variable domain is DTGVSQNPRHKITKRGQNVTFRCDPISEHNRLYWYRQTLGQGPEFLTYFQNEAQLEKSRLLSDRFSAERPKGSFSTLEIQRTEQGDSAMYLCASSLVEGLDYGYTFGSGTRLTVV.